This TCR beta chain was sequenced during a study of CD8+ T cells in alopecia areata. Notes on the study in general: Only one nonresponder was present, which leaves the link between baseline CD8+ expansion and response uncertain.

With regard to this clone: As yet, its antigen is unknown.

The CDR3 covers 14 residues. Trimming removed 4 bases from V and 6 bases from J, with 13 bases in between. Germline V gene data show CDR1 as SNHLY and CDR2 as FYNNEI. Extracted RNA was reverse transcribed into cDNA, the sequencing template. Profiling relied on immunoSEQ multiplex PCR, and the TCRdb table lists in-frame clones only, not all of them. The table includes about 220,000 clones, about three fifths detected once. Indicated treatment: oral pan-JAK inhibitor, 5-10 mg twice daily. J is TRBJ1-5 and V is TRBV2, with a tentative D call TRBD1 (5 bases). The sequences come from CD4+ T cells sorted from blood, collected at week 4, from a patient treated with tofacitinib. The sequence was collected from a human donor with alopecia areata. The CDR3 reads CASSAPPQGQPQHF. CDR3 sequence (DNA): TGTGCCAGCAGTGCTCCCCCTCAGGGTCAGCCCCAGCATTTT.